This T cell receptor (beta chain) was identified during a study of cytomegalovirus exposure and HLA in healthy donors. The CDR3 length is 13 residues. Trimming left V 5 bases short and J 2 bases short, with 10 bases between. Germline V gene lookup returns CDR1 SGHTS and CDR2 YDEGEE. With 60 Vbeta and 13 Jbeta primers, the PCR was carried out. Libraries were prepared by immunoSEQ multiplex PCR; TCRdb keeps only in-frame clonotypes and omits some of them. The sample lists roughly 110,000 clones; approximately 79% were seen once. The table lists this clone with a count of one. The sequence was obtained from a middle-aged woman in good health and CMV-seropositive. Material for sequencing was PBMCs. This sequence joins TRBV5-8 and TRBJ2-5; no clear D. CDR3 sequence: CASRRAAQETQYF. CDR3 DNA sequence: TGTGCCAGCAGACGTGCGGCTCAAGAGACCCAGTACTTC.